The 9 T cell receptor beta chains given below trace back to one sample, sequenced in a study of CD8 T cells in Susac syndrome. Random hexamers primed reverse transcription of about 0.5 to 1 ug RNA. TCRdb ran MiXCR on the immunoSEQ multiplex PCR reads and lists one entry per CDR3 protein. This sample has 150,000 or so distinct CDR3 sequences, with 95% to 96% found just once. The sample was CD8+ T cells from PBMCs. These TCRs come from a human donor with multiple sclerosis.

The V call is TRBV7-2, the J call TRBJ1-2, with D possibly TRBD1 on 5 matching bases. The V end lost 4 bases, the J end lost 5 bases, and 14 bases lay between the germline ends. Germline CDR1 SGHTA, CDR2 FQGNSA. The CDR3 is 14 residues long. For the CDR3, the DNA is TGTGCCAGCAGCTCAGCCGGGACGCCGTATGGCTACACCTTC. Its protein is CASSSAGTPYGYTF.

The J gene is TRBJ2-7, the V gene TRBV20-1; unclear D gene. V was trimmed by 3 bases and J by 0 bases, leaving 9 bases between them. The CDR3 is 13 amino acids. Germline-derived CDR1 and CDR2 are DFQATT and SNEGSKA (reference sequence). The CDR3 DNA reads TGCAGTGCTAGCAACCCGCGCTCCTACGAGCAGTACTTC. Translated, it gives CSASNPRSYEQYF.

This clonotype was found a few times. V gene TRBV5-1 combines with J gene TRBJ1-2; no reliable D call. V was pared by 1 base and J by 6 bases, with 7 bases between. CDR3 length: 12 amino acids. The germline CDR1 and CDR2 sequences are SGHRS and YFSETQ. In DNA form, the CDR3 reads TGCGCCAGCAGCTTGCCCGGGGATGGCTACACCTTC. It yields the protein CASSLPGDGYTF.

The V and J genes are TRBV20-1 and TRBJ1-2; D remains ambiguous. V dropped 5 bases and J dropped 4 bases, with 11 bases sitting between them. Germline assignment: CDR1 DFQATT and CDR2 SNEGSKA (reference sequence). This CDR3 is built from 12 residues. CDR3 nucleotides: TGCAGTGCTTCCGGTGGGTCCTATGGCTACACCTTC. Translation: CSASGGSYGYTF.

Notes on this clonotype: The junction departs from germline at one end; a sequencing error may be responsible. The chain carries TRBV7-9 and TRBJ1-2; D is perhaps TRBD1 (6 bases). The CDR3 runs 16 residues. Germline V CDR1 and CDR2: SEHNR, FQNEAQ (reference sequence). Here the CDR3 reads CASSNRDLQDYYGYTF. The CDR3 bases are TGTGCCAGCAGCAACAGGGACCTTCAGGACTACTATGGCTACACTTTC. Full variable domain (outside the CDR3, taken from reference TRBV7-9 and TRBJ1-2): DTGVSQNPRHKITKRGQNVTFRCDPISEHNRLYWYRQTLGQGPEFLTYFQNEAQLEKSRLLSDRFSAERPKGSFSTLEIQRTEQGDSAMYLCASSNRDLQDYYGYTFGSGTRLTVV.

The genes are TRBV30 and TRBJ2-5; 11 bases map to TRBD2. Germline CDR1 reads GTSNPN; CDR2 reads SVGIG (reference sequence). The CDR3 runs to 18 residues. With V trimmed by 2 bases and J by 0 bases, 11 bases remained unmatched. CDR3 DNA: TGTGCCTGGAGTAGAGGCCTTACTAGCGGGGGAGACCAAGAGACCCAGTACTTC. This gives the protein CAWSRGLTSGGDQETQYF.

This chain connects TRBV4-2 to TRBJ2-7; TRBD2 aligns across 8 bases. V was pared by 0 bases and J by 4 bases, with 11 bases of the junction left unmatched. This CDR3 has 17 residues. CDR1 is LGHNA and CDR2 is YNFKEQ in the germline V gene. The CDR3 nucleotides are TGTGCCAGCAGCCAAGACAGCGGGGGTTACCTTGGATACGAGCAGTACTTC. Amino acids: CASSQDSGGYLGYEQYF.

CDR3 residues: CATGQNSYEQYF. The CDR3 DNA sequence: TGCGCCACCGGACAGAACTCCTACGAGCAGTACTTC. This chain joins TRBV23-1 and TRBJ2-7, with TRBD1 as a possible D gene (6 bases). TRBV23-1 is known as an ORF, though its function is uncertain. This CDR3 has 12 amino acids. V lost 10 bases and J 0 bases, leaving 10 bases between the germline ends.

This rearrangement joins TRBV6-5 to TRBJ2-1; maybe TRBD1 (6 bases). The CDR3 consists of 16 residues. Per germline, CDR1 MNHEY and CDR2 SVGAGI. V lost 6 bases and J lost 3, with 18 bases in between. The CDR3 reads CASSLSQGSLYNEQFF. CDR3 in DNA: TGTGCCAGCAGCTTATCTCAGGGGAGTCTCTACAATGAGCAGTTCTTC.